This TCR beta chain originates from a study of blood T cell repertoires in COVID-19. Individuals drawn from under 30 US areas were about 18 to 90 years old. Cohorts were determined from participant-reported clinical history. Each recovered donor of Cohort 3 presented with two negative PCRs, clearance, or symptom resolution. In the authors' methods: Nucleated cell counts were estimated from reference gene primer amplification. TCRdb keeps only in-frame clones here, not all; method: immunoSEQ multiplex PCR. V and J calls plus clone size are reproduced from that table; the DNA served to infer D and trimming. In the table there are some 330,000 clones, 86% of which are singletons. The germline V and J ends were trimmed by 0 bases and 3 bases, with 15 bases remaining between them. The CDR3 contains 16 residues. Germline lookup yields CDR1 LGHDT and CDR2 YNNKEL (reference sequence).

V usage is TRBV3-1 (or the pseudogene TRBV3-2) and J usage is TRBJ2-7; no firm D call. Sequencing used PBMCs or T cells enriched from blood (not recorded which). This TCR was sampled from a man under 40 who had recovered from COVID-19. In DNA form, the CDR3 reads TGTGCCAGCAGCCAAGATCTCCCCGTCGCGGTCTACGAGCAGTACTTC. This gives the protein CASSQDLPVAVYEQYF.